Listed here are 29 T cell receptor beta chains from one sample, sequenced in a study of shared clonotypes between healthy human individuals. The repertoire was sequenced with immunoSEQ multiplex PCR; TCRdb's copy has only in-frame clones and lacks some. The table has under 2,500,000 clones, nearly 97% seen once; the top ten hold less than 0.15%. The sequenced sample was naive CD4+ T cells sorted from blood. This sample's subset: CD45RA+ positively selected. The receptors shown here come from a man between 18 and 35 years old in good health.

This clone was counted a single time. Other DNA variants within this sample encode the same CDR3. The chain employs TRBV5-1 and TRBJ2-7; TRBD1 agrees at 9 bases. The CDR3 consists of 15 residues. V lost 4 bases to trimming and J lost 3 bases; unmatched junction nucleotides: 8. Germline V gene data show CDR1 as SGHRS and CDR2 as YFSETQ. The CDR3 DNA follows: TGCGCCAGCAGCCTGGGACAGGGAGCCAGCTACGAGCAGTACTTC. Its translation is CASSLGQGASYEQYF.

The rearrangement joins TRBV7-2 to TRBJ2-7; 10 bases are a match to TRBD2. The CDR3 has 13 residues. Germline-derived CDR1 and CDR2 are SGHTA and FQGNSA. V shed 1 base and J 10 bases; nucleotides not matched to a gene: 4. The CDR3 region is CASSLGTSGLQYF. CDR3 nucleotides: TGTGCCAGCAGCTTAGGGACTAGCGGTTTACAGTACTTC.

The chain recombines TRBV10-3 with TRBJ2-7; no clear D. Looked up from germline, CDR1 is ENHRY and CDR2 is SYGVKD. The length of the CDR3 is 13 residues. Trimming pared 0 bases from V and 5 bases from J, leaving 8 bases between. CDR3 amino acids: CAISESRVDEQYF. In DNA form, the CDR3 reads TGTGCCATCAGTGAGTCTCGAGTCGACGAGCAGTACTTC.

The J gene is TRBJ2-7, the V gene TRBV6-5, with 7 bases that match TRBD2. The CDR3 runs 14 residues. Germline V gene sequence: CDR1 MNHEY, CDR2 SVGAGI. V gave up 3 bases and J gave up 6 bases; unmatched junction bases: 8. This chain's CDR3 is CASSYSAGVTEQYF. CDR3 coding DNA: TGTGCCAGCAGTTATAGCGCGGGAGTGACCGAGCAGTACTTC.

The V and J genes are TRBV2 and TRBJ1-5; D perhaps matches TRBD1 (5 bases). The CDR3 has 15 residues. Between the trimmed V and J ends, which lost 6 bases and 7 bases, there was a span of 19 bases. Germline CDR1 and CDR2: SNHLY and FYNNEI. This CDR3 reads CASSHGTLLRQPQHF. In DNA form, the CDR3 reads TGTGCCAGCAGCCACGGGACGTTACTCAGACAGCCCCAGCATTTT.

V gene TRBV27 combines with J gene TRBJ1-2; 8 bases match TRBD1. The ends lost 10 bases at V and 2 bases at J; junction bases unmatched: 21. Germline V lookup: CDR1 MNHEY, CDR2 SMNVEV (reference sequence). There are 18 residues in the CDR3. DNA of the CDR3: TGTGCCACTCATCCCCTGGCCCTCGGACAGGGTAGAAACTATGGCTACACCTTC. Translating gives CATHPLALGQGRNYGYTF.

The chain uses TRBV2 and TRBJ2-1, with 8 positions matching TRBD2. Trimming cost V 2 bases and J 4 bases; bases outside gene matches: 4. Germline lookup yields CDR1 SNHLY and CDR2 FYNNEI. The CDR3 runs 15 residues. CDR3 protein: CASSENGGGYNEQFF. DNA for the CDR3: TGTGCCAGCAGTGAAAACGGGGGGGGTTACAATGAGCAGTTCTTC. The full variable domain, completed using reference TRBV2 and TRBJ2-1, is EPEVTQTPSHQVTQMGQEVILRCVPISNHLYFYWYRQILGQKVEFLVSFYNNEISEKSEIFDDQFSVERPDGSNFTLKIRSTKLEDSAMYFCASSENGGGYNEQFFGPGTRLTVL.

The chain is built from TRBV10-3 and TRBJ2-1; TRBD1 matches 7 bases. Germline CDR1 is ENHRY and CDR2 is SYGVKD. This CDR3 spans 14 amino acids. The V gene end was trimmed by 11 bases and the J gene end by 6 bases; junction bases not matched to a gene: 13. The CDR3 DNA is TGTGCCGTCGGAGTGGCAGGACAGGCCAATGAGCAGTTCTTC. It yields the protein CAVGVAGQANEQFF.

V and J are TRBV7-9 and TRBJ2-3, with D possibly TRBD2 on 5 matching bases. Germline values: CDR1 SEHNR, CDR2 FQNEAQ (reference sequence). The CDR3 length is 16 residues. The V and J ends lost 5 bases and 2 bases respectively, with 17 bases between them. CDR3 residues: CASSGISGFITDTQYF. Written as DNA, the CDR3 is TGTGCCAGCAGCGGGATCAGCGGATTCATCACAGATACGCAGTATTTT.

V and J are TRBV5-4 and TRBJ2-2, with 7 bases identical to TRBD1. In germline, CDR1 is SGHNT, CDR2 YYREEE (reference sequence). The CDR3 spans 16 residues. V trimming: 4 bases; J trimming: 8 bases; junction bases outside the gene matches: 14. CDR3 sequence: CASSKTGTESVGELFF. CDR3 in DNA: TGTGCCAGCAGCAAGACCGGGACAGAGAGCGTAGGGGAGCTGTTTTTT.

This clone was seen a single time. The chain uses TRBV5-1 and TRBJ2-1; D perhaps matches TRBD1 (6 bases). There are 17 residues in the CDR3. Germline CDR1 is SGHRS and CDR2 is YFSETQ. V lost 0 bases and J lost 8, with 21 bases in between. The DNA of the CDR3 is TGCGCCAGCAGCTTGGATGGCCAGGGGCAGCAGCCCCATGAGCAGTTCTTC. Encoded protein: CASSLDGQGQQPHEQFF. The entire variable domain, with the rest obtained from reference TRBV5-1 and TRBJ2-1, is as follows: KAGVTQTPRYLIKTRGQQVTLSCSPISGHRSVSWYQQTPGQGLQFLFEYFSETQRNKGNFPGRFSGRQFSNSRSEMNVSTLELGDSALYLCASSLDGQGQQPHEQFFGPGTRLTVL.

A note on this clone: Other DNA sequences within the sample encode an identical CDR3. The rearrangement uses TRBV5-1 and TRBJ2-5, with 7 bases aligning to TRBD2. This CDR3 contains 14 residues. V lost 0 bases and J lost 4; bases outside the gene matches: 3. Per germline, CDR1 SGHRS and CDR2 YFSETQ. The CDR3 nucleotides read TGCGCCAGCAGCTTGGCCAGGGAGGGAGAGACCCAGTACTTC. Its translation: CASSLAREGETQYF.

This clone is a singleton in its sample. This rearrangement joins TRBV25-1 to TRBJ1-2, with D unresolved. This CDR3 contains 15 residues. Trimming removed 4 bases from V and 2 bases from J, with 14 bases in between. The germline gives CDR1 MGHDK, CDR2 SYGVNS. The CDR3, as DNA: TGTGCCAGCAGTGCCCCCCCCGGCCCAAACTATGGCTACACCTTC. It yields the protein CASSAPPGPNYGYTF.

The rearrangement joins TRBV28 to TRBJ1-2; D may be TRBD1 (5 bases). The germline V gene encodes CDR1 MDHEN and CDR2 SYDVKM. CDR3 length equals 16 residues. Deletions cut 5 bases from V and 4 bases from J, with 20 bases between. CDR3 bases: TGTGCCAGCAGTAAACCGTCCGTGGGGCGCGGCTATGGCTACACCTTC. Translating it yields CASSKPSVGRGYGYTF.

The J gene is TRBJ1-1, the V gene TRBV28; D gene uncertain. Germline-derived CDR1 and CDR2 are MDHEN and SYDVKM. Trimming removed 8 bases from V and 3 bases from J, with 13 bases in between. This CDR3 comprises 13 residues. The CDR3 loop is CASFNRLYTEAFF. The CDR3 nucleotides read TGTGCCAGCTTCAATCGTCTATACACTGAAGCTTTCTTT.

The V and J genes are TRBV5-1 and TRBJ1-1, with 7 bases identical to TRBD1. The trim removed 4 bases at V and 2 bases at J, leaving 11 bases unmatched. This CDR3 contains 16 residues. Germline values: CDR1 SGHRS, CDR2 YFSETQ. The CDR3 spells CASSQGQNIPNTEAFF. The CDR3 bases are TGCGCCAGCAGCCAGGGACAGAACATACCAAACACTGAAGCTTTCTTT.

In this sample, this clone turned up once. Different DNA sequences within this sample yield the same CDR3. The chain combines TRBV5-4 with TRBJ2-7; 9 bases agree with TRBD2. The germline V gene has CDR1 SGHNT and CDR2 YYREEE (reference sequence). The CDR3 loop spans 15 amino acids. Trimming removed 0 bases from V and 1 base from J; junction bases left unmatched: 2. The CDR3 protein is CASSLGLAGSYEQYF. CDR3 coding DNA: TGTGCCAGCAGCTTGGGCCTAGCGGGGTCCTACGAGCAGTACTTC.

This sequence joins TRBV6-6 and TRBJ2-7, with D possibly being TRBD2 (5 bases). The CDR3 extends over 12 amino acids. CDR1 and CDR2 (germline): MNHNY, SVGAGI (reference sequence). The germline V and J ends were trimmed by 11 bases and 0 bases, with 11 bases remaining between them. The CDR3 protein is CAGGSRSYEQYF. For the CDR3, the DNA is TGTGCCGGAGGTTCCCGCTCCTACGAGCAGTACTTC.

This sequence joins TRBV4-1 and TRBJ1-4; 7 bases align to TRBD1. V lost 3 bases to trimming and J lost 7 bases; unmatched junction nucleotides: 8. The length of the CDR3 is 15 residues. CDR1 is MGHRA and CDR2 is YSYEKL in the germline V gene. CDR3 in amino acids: CASSQSGGWAEKLFF. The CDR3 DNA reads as TGCGCCAGCAGCCAGTCAGGGGGTTGGGCTGAAAAACTGTTTTTT.

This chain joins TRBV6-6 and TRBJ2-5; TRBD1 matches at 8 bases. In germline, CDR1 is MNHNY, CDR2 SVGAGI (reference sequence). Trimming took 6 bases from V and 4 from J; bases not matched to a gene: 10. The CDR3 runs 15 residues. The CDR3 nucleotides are TGTGCCAGCAGGGACACGGACAGGGCTTTAGAGACCCAGTACTTC. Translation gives CASRDTDRALETQYF.

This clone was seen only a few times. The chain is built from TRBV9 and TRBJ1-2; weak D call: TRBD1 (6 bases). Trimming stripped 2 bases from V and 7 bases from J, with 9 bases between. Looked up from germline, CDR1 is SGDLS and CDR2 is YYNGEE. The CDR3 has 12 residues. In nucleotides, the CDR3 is TGTGCCAGCAGCGTCGACAGGTTTGGCTACACCTTC. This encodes CASSVDRFGYTF.

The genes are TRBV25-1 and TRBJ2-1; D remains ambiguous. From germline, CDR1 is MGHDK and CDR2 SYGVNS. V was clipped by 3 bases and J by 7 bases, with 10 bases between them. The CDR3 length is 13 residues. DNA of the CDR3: TGTGCCAGCAGTGACTCTAATTCGAATGAGCAGTTCTTC. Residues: CASSDSNSNEQFF.

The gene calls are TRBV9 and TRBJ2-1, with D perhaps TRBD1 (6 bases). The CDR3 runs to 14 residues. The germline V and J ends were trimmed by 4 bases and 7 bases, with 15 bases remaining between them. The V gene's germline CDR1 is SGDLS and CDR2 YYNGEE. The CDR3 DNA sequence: TGTGCCAGCAGCACAGGGAAAACGACGAATGAGCAGTTCTTC. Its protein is CASSTGKTTNEQFF.

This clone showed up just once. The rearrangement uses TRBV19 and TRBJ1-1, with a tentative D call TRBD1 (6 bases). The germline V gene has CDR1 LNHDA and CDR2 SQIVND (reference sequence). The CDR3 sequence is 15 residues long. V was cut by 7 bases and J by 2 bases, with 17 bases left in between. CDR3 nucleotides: TGTGCCAGTATCAATCCCGGGACACTAAACACTGAAGCTTTCTTT. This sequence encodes CASINPGTLNTEAFF.

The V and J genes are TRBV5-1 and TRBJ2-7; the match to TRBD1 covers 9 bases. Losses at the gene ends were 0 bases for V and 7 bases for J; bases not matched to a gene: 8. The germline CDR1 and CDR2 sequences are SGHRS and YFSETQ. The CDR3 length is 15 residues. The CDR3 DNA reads TGCGCCAGCAGCTTGGCCGGGACAGGGTCGGAAGAGCAGTACTTC. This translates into CASSLAGTGSEEQYF.

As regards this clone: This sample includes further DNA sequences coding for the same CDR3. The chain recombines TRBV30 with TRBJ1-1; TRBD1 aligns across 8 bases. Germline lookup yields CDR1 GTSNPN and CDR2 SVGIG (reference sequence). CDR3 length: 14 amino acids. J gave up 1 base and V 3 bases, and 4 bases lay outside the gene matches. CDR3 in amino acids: CAWRGDRWNTEAFF. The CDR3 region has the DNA TGTGCCTGGAGAGGGGACAGGTGGAACACTGAAGCTTTCTTT.

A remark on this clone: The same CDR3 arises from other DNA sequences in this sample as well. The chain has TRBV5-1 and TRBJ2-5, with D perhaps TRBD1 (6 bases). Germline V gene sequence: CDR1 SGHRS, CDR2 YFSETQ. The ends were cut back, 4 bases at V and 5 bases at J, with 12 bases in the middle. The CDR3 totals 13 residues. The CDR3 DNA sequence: TGCGCCAGCAGCCCCACAGGGACCGAGACCCAGTACTTC. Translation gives CASSPTGTETQYF.

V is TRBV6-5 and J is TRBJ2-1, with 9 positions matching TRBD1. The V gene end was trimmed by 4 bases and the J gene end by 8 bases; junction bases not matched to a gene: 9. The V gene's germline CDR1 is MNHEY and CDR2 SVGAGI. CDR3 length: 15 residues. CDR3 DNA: TGTGCCAGCAGTTCCCAGGGGACAGGGCGTTATGAGCAGTTCTTC. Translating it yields CASSSQGTGRYEQFF.

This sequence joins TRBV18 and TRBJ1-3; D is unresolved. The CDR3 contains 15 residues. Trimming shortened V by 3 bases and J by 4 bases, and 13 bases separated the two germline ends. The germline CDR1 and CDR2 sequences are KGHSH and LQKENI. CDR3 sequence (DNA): TGTGCCAGCTCACCGGATGCGGGAGGAGGAAACACCATATATTTT. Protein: CASSPDAGGGNTIYF.